This T cell receptor (beta chain) was identified during a study of T cells in Graves' hyperthyroidism and ophthalmopathy. Study conclusions and caveats: Most thyroid clonotypes that were expanded above 0.001 also turned up in blood.

TCR beta CDR3 regions were amplified from RNA. During a first-round RT-PCR of the TCR CDR3, the HTBI primer set was used. TCRdb processed the multiplex PCR reads anew with MiXCR; each CDR3 protein has one entry. The sample lists around 690,000 distinct CDR3 sequences; 15% to 20% were seen once. CDR1 is SGHTA, CDR2 FQGNSA, per germline. V lost 3 bases and J lost 11, with 20 bases in between. The CDR3 totals 15 residues. This clonotype was seen a handful of times. Its specificity is unknown. A much larger clonotype is one base distant, so this may be a read error. For the diagnoses, clinical symptoms, serum thyroxine and TRAb, thyroid ultrasound and orbital computed tomography were used.

The chain carries TRBV7-2 and TRBJ2-1, with D possibly TRBD2 on 5 matching bases. The sequencing sample was made of blood. The TCR originated in a man aged 50 or older with Graves' hyperthyroidism. In nucleotides, the CDR3 is TGTGCCAGCAGCTTTCTAGGCCACACGGGAAATAAGCAGTTCTTC. Translation gives CASSFLGHTGNKQFF.